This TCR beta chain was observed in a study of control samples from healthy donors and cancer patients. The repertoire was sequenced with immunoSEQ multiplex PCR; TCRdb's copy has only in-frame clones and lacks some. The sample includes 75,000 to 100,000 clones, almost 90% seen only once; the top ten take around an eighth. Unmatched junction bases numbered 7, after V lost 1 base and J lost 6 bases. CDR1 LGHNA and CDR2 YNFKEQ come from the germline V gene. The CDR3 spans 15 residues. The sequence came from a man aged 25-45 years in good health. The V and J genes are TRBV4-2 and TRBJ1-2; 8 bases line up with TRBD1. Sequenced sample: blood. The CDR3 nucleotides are TGTGCCAGCAGCCAAGGCCCGGACAGGGATAATGGCTACACCTTC. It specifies CASSQGPDRDNGYTF.